This T cell receptor (beta chain) was sequenced during a study of T cell repertoires in cytomegalovirus infection. Study at large: Both a matching HLA type and CMV infection were indicated by public TCR beta signatures. General study points: Pooled public TCR beta family frequency picked out CMV carriers with the relevant HLA. Clonotypes of TCR beta that were HLA-C-restricted and CMV-specific dominated the ex vivo response.

V was clipped by 3 bases and J by 4 bases; unmatched bases: 10. The CDR3 is made up of 16 amino acids. The germline V gene encodes CDR1 LNHNV and CDR2 YYDKDF (reference sequence). TCRdb itself ran the reads through MiXCR, one entry per CDR3 protein. The sample consists of some 600,000 distinct CDR3 sequences, 24% of them appearing once. Details on this clonotype: Its antigen is currently unknown.

The TCR comes from a human donor in good health (CMV status not recorded). Some clones in this sample may be carry-over from other donors' samples. The chain has TRBV15 and TRBJ2-7, with 9 nucleotides matching TRBD1. Sequenced input: CD8+ T cells from PBMCs. This CDR3 reads CATSSVVRTGEYEQYF. CDR3 sequence (DNA): TGTGCCACCAGCAGTGTAGTAAGGACAGGGGAATACGAGCAGTACTTC.